A selection of T cell receptor beta chains follows, all from one sample in a study of T cells after yellow fever vaccination. MiXCR, applied by TCRdb to the 5' RACE reads, yields one record per CDR3 protein. The sample lists 25,000 to 35,000 distinct CDR3 sequences; under 4.5% were seen once. The input for sequencing was CD8+ T cells sorted from PBMCs, taken 5 days after the yellow fever booster vaccination. These receptors all come from a young man who received the YFV17D yellow fever vaccine. CDR3s include the opening cysteine and the closing phenylalanine or tryptophan. D genes are given only for firm matches. The size field is filled for only some rows; it gives once, few, many or a size class.

TRBJ2-3	TRBV27	TRBD2	many	CASSPPPGAGGVTDTQYF	TGTGCCAGCAGTCCTCCCCCCGGGGCGGGAGGGGTCACAGATACGCAGTATTTT
TRBJ2-1	TRBV20-1	TRBD2	-	CCASDHSGAHYNEQFF	TGCTGTGCTTCCGACCATAGCGGGGCCCACTACAATGAGCAGTTCTTC
TRBJ2-7	TRBV29-1	-	many	CSVEGAKLRGSYEQYF	TGCAGCGTTGAAGGCGCCAAGCTAAGGGGGTCTTACGAGCAGTACTTC
TRBJ2-7	TRBV2	TRBD2	many	CASSEKGGSPYEQYF	TGTGCCAGCAGTGAGAAGGGCGGGAGCCCCTACGAGCAGTACTTC
TRBJ2-1	TRBV27	-	many	CASRGGDSYNEQFF	TGTGCCAGCAGAGGAGGGGACTCCTACAATGAGCAGTTCTTC
TRBJ1-1	TRBV19	-	many	CASQQGNTEAFF	TGTGCCAGCCAACAGGGGAACACTGAAGCTTTCTTT
TRBJ2-1	TRBV4-3	-	many	CASSQGRELYNEQFF	TGCGCCAGCAGCCAAGGCAGGGAACTCTACAATGAGCAGTTCTTC
TRBJ2-7	TRBV5-1	TRBD1	many	CASSAIGTALYEQYF	TGCGCCAGCAGCGCTATCGGGACAGCCCTCTACGAGCAGTACTTC
TRBJ2-5	TRBV18	-	many	CASSPNLATYQETQYF	TGTGCCAGCTCACCAAACCTAGCGACCTACCAAGAGACCCAGTACTTC
TRBJ2-7	TRBV7-9	TRBD2	many	CASSLGLGEQYF	TGTGCCAGCAGCTTGGGACTAGGCGAGCAGTACTTC
TRBJ2-7	TRBV9	-	-	CASSGSRSYEQYF	TGTGCCAGCAGCGGGTCTCGCTCCTACGAGCAGTACTTC
TRBJ2-5	TRBV21-1	-	many	CASSKGPASLPGTQYF	TGTGCCAGCAGCAAAGGTCCGGCTAGCCTGCCGGGGACCCAGTACTTC
TRBJ2-1	TRBV20-1	-	many	CSGSWASSYNEQFF	TGCAGTGGGTCGTGGGCAAGCTCCTACAATGAGCAGTTCTTC
TRBJ2-3	TRBV5-1	-	many	CASSLPPPVARDTQYF	TGCGCCAGCAGCTTGCCCCCTCCGGTCGCGCGAGATACGCAGTATTTT
TRBJ2-7	TRBV2	-	many	CASSAGLPISYEQYF	TGTGCCAGCAGTGCCGGACTGCCCATCTCCTACGAGCAGTACTTC
TRBJ2-2	TRBV11-2	-	many	CASSSPRGNTGELFF	TGTGCCAGCAGCTCCCCACGGGGAAACACCGGGGAGCTGTTTTTT
TRBJ1-1	TRBV20-1	-	many	CSASFDEAFF	TGCAGTGCTAGTTTCGATGAAGCTTTCTTT
TRBJ1-5	TRBV27	-	many	CASSFVPGDQPQHF	TGTGCCAGCAGTTTTGTACCGGGGGATCAGCCCCAGCATTTT
TRBJ2-3	TRBV10-2	-	many	CASSYSGPTDTQYF	TGCGCCAGCAGCTATAGCGGTCCCACAGATACGCAGTATTTT
TRBJ1-3	TRBV2	-	many	CASNGNTIYF	TGTGCCAGCAACGGAAACACCATATATTTT
TRBJ2-4	TRBV20-1	TRBD2	many	CSARDGGADGRADSNIQYF	TGCAGTGCTAGAGACGGGGGCGCCGACGGGAGGGCCGACTCGAACATTCAGTACTTC
TRBJ2-1	TRBV12-3/TRBV12-4	TRBD2	many	CASSLGFRAVGLAGGRYNEQFF	TGTGCCAGCAGTTTAGGGTTTCGAGCGGTTGGACTAGCGGGAGGGAGATACAATGAGCAGTTCTTC
TRBJ2-2	TRBV12-3/TRBV12-4	-	many	CASSFYRDTGELFF	TGTGCCAGCAGTTTCTACAGGGACACCGGGGAGCTGTTTTTT